The 14 T cell receptor beta chains presented below share a single source sample, sequenced in a study of long-term antiretroviral therapy in people with HIV. Researchers ran immunoSEQ v3.0 at survey level. Clones were sequenced by immunoSEQ multiplex PCR, and TCRdb holds only the in-frame ones, with some missing. The sample carries over 40,000 clones, less than 95% recorded once. This material consisted of unsorted PBMCs, taken about 9 years after starting antiretroviral therapy. These receptors were taken from a young man with HIV.

The rearrangement joins TRBV5-5 to TRBJ2-3, with 8 positions matching TRBD2. Trimming took 2 bases from V and 0 from J; bases not matched to a gene: 2. Per germline, CDR1 SGHKS and CDR2 YYEKEE (reference sequence). The CDR3 is 15 amino acids. CDR3 sequence: CASSLPGGSTDTQYF. Here the CDR3 DNA reads TGTGCCAGCAGCTTACCGGGGGGGAGCACAGATACGCAGTATTTT.

Written as DNA, the CDR3 is TGTGCCAGCGGGGAGGAAGGGGAGTATAATTCACCCCTCCACTTT. Its translation is CASGEEGEYNSPLHF. V is TRBV7-9 and J is TRBJ1-6, with D tentatively TRBD1 (5 bases). CDR1 SEHNR and CDR2 FQNEAQ come from the germline V gene (reference sequence). The ends were cut back, 8 bases at V and 4 bases at J, with 15 bases in the middle. The CDR3 runs 15 residues.

The rearrangement joins TRBV27 to TRBJ2-5; 10 bases fit TRBD2. The V segment lost 3 bases and the J segment 10 bases; nucleotides outside the gene matches: 17. Germline V gene lookup returns CDR1 MNHEY and CDR2 SMNVEV (reference sequence). This CDR3 comprises 17 residues. The CDR3 region has the DNA TGTGCCAGCAGTTTTTCCGGGTTTAGCGGGGGGCCTGGGGGCCAGTACTTC. This sequence encodes CASSFSGFSGGPGGQYF.

This clone appeared once. V and J are TRBV7-2 and TRBJ1-2, with unresolved D. The CDR3 sequence is 15 residues long. Deletions cut 1 base from V and 4 bases from J, with 13 bases between. Germline loops: CDR1 SGHTA, CDR2 FQGNSA. The CDR3 protein is CASSLVVASGYGYTF. The CDR3 nucleotides read TGTGCCAGCAGCTTAGTCGTCGCGTCGGGCTATGGCTACACCTTC.

The chain employs TRBV2 and TRBJ2-2; D is uncertain. Germline V CDR1 and CDR2: SNHLY, FYNNEI. The CDR3 spans 11 residues. V lost 7 bases to trimming and J lost 4 bases, with 4 bases between them. This CDR3 reads CASIGTGELFF. The CDR3 nucleotides read TGTGCCAGCATAGGCACCGGGGAGCTGTTTTTT.

The CDR3 loop reads CASCGTGGSGNQPQHF. In DNA form, the CDR3 reads TGTGCCAGTTGTGGGACAGGGGGCTCGGGCAATCAGCCCCAGCATTTT. V gene TRBV2 combines with J gene TRBJ1-5; 12 positions agree with TRBD1. This CDR3 has 16 residues. Germline V lookup: CDR1 SNHLY, CDR2 FYNNEI. The V and J ends lost 9 bases and 2 bases, in that order; junction bases with no gene match: 8.

The gene calls are TRBV11-2 and TRBJ1-4, with 10 positions matching TRBD1. The CDR3 length is 16 residues. The V segment lost 1 base and the J segment 5 bases; nucleotides outside the gene matches: 4. Germline values: CDR1 SGHAT, CDR2 FQNNGV. In DNA form, the CDR3 reads TGTGCCAGCAGCTTAGTGCCGGGACAGGGGAATGAAAAACTGTTTTTT. It encodes CASSLVPGQGNEKLFF.

The chain employs TRBV15 and TRBJ1-5; no reliable D call. Trimming left V 8 bases short and J 0 bases short, with 8 bases between. This CDR3 contains 13 residues. The V gene's germline CDR1 is LNHNV and CDR2 YYDKDF (reference sequence). The CDR3 spells CATSEYSNQPQHF. DNA for the CDR3: TGTGCCACCTCCGAATATAGCAATCAGCCCCAGCATTTT.

The V gene is TRBV18, the J gene TRBJ2-7; D is possibly TRBD1 (5 bases). The ends were cut back, 5 bases at V and 0 bases at J, with 11 bases in the middle. The CDR3 is 14 amino acids. Germline V gene sequence: CDR1 KGHSH, CDR2 LQKENI. The CDR3 protein is CASSVTGSSYEQYV. The CDR3 DNA follows: TGTGCCAGCTCAGTTACAGGAAGCTCCTACGAGCAGTACGTC.

The DNA of the CDR3 is TGCGCCAGCAGAGTCGGGACGGAAGAGACCCAGTACTTC. This sequence encodes CASRVGTEETQYF. The chain joins TRBV5-1 to TRBJ2-5; either TRBD1 or TRBD2 may fit D (5 bases each). V lost 5 bases and J lost 3, with 11 bases in between. Germline V CDR1 and CDR2: SGHRS, YFSETQ. This CDR3 is 13 amino acids long.

The chain uses TRBV6-4 and TRBJ2-6; perhaps TRBD1 as D (5 bases). Germline V gene data show CDR1 as MRHNA and CDR2 as SNTAGT. The V gene lost 3 bases and the J gene lost 0 bases, with 18 bases spanning the gap. The CDR3 runs to 19 residues. The CDR3 DNA reads TGTGCCAGCAGTGAAACACACGGATGGGGCGGCTCTGGGGCCAACGTCCTGACTTTC. Translated, it gives CASSETHGWGGSGANVLTF.

The chain carries TRBV28 and TRBJ1-2, with D uncertain. Germline V lookup: CDR1 MDHEN, CDR2 SYDVKM. V gave up 8 bases and J gave up 5 bases, with 9 bases separating them. The CDR3 runs to 11 residues. As DNA, the CDR3 is TGTGCCAGCGGTGCAGGTTATGGCTACACCTTC. This sequence encodes CASGAGYGYTF.

The chain recombines TRBV5-1 with TRBJ1-3; D might be TRBD1 (5 bases). The CDR3 is 14 amino acids. V gave up 0 bases and J gave up 2 bases, with 6 bases separating them. Germline-derived CDR1 and CDR2 are SGHRS and YFSETQ. The DNA of the CDR3 is TGCGCCAGCAGCTTGGGGGGGGCTGGAAACACCATATATTTT. Translation: CASSLGGAGNTIYF.

The J gene is TRBJ2-7, the V gene TRBV5-4; D call uncertain. Trimming took off 5 bases at V and 3 bases at J, with 15 bases between the two ends. Looked up from germline, CDR1 is SGHNT and CDR2 is YYREEE (reference sequence). The CDR3 has 14 amino acids. CDR3 sequence: CASSYTDGGYEQYF. The CDR3 DNA is TGTGCCAGCAGTTACACGGACGGTGGCTACGAGCAGTACTTC.